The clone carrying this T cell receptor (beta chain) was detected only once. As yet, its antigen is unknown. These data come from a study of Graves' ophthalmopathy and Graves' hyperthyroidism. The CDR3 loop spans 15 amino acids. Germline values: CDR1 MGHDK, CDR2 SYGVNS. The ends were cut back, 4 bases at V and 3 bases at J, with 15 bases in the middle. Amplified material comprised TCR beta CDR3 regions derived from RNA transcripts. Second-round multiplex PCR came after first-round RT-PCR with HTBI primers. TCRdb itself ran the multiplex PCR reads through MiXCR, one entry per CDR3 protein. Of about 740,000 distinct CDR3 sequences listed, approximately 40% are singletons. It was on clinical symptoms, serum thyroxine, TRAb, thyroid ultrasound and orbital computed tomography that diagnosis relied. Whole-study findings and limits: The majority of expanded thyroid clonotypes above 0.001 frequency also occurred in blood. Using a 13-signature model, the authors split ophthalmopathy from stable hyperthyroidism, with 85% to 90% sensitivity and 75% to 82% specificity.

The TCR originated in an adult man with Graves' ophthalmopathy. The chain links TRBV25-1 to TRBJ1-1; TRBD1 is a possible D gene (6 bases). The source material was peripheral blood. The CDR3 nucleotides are TGTGCCAGCAGTGCTAGTAAAAGGGGGTACACTGAAGCTTTCTTT. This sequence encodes CASSASKRGYTEAFF. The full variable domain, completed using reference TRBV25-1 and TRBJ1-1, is EADIYQTPRYLVIGTGKKITLECSQTMGHDKMYWYQQDPGMELHLIHYSYGVNSTEKGDLSSESTVSRIRTEHFPLTLESARPSHTSQYLCASSASKRGYTEAFFGQGTRLTVV.